This T cell receptor (beta chain) was captured by sequencing in a study of early T cells in non-severe SARS-CoV-2 infection (dated by TCRdb to about 2021). General notes on the study: Because TCR sequencing was done on bulk RNA from unsorted whole blood, the alpha and beta chains could not be paired. General conclusions and limits of the study: VDJdb matching was skewed toward anti-spike CD8 responses and likely underestimated virus-specific expansions, missing private and CD4 specificities.

Comments on this clonotype: This receptor's antigen is unknown. An end of the junction does not agree with germline; a read error may underlie this.

A case-control design nested within a healthcare worker cohort in London, UK, was used, with weekly nasopharyngeal swab PCR tests and blood sampling performed. Between 23 and 31 March 2020, the week of the UK lockdown, healthcare workers were enrolled and then followed up weekly for as long as 16 weeks. For CDR1 and CDR2, the germline V gene lists KGHSH and LQKENI. Its CDR3 holds 13 amino acids, cysteine through phenylalanine. Of all the DNA, just the CDR3 is kept, 39 bases in frame from base 1. Library preparation employed 5' RACE. These reads were obtained on a NextSeq 500. In the TCR library protocol, unique molecular identifiers were attached to individual cDNA molecules to correct for PCR bias and sequencing error. Both TCR alpha and beta chains were sequenced, and tight co-correlation was observed between alpha and beta sequence abundances in each sample. The study's own analysis went as follows. V gene, J gene and CDR3 annotation of TCR sequences was performed with Decombinator V4. TCRs were defined as expanded if a significant change between any two time points was detected under a Poisson model with p below 0.0001. TCR abundances were normalised to the total number of TCRs sequenced per sample and were expressed as counts per million. MAIT TCRs were defined by TRAV1-2 paired with TRAJ12, TRAJ20 or TRAJ33, and iNKT TCRs by TRAV10 paired with TRAJ18. A search of VDJdb, accessed on 1 November 2021, was run for TCRs annotated to CMV, EBV and SARS-CoV-2, with TCRs annotated for multiple antigens excluded. TCRdb applied fastp at Q25 and MiXCR to the public reads, then kept only in-frame beta chains. Records with the same CDR3 protein are collapsed into one entry carrying the most frequent genes and DNA. TCRdb's processing, not the study's, gives the V and J calls here. The sample includes about 71,000 distinct CDR3 sequences, with roughly 13% observed a single time. The top ten clonotypes cover around 15% of the sample.

The receptor comes from an adult who was a healthcare worker with PCR-confirmed SARS-CoV-2 infection or an uninfected control (not recorded which). The sample was whole blood. In this chain, TRBV18 is recombined with TRBJ2-7; TRBD1 is a weak D gene call, 6 bases matching. The CDR3 region reads CASSSRTEYEKYF. The DNA reads TGTGCCAGCTCATCAAGGACAGAATACGAGAAGTACTTC.